This entry concerns a single T cell receptor (beta chain). The authors' processing: Counts of nucleated cells, estimated from reference gene primer amplification, were obtained. Assay: immunoSEQ multiplex PCR; the TCRdb copy retains only in-frame clones and omits some. The V and J calls and clone size are taken from that table; D and trimming were inferred from the DNA. The table records approximately 310,000 clones, roughly 91% of them present only once. The data originate from a study of blood T cell repertoires in COVID-19. On the study more broadly: Acute and convalescent COVID-19 specimens originated in the United States, Italy and Spain. From T cells, B-cell-depleted T cells, or PBMCs came the material, which was cDNA or gDNA.

V trimming: 6 bases; J trimming: 0 bases; junction bases outside the gene matches: 11. CDR1 and CDR2 (germline): MDHEN, SYDVKM. The CDR3 runs 18 residues. This TCR was sampled from a man aged 50 or older with active or convalescent COVID-19. The source material was peripheral blood. The rearrangement uses TRBV28 and TRBJ1-5, with 10 bases aligning to TRBD1. CDR3 region: CASSKLPGTGASNQPQHF. As DNA, the CDR3 is TGTGCCAGCAGCAAACTGCCCGGGACAGGGGCTAGCAATCAGCCCCAGCATTTT.